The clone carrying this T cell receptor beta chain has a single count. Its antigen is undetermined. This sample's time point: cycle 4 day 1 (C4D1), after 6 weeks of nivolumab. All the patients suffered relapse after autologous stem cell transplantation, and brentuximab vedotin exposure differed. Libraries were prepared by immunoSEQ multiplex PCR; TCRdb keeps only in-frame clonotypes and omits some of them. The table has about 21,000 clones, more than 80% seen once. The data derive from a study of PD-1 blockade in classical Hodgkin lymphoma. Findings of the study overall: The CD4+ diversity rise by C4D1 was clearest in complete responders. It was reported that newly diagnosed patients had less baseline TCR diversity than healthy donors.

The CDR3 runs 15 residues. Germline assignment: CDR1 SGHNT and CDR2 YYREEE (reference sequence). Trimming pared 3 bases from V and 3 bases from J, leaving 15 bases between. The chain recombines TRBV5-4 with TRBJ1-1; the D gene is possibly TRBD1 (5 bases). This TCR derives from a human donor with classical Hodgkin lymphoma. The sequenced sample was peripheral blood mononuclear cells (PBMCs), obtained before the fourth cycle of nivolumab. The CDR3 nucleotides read TGTGCCAGCAGCTCCCCCCCTGGGACCTACACTGAAGCTTTCTTT. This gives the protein CASSSPPGTYTEAFF.